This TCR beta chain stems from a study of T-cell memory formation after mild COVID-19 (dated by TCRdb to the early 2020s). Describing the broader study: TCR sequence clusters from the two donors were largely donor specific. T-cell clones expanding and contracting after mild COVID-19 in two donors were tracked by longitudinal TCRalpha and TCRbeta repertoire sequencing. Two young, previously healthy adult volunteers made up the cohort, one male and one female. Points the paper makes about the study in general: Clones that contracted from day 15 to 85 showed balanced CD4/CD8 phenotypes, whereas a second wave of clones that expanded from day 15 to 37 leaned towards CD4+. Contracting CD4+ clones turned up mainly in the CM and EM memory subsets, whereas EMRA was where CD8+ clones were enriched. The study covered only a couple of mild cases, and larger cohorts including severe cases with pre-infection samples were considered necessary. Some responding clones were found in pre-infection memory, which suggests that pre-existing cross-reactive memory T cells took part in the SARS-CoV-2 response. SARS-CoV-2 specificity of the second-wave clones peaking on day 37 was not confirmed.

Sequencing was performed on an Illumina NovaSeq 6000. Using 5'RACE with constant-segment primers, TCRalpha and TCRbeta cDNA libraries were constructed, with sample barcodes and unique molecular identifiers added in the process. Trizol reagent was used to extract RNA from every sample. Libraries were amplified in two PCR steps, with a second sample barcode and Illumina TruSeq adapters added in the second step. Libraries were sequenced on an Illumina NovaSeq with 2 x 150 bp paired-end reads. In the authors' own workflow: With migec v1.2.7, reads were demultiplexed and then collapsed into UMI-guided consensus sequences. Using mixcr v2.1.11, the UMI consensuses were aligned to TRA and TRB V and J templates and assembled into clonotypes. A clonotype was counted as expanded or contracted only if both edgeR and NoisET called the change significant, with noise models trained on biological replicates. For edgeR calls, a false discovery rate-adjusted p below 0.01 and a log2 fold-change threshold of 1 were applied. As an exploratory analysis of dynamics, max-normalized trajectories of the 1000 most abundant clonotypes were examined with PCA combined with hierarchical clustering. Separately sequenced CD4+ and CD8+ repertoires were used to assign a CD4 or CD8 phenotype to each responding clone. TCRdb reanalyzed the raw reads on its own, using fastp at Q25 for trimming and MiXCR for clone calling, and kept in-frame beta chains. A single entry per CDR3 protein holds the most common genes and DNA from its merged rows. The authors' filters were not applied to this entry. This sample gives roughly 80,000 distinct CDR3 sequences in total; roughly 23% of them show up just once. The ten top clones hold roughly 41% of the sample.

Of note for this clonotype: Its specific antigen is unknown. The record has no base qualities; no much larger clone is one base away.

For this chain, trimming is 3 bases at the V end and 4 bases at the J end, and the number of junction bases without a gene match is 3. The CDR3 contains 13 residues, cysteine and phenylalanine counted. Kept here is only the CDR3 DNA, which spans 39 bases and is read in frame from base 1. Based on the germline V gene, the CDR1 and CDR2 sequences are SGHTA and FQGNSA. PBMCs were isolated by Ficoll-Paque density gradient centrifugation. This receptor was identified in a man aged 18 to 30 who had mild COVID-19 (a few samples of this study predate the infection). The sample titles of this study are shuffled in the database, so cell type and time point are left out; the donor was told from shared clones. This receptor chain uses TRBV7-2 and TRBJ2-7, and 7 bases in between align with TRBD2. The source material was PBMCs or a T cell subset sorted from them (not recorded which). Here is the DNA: TGTGCCAGCAGCTTCGGGGAGGGTTACGAGCAGTACTTC. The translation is CASSFGEGYEQYF.